This T cell receptor (beta chain) was captured in a study of T cell responses to AZD1222 COVID-19 vaccine. Study in general: The analysis combined second doses at about 4 or about 12 weeks.

Regarding this clone: Its antigen is not identified.

Sequenced by immunoSEQ multiplex PCR; TCRdb stores in-frame clones only, minus some. The sample comprises 140,000 to 150,000 clones, 80% to 90% of which are singletons, and approximately 5.1% rests with the top ten. Findings and caveats of the study: Two AZD1222 administrations were followed by greater Spike-specific TCR breadth and depth.

The source was peripheral blood, collected on day 0 of AZD1222 vaccination. The receptor's source is an adult in good health.

CDR3 in DNA: TGTGCCAGCAGGCCTACAGGGACTGGGGCCAACGTCCTGACTTTC. Its protein product is CASRPTGTGANVLTF. The J gene is TRBJ2-6, the V gene TRBV28, with a possible D match to TRBD1 (6 bases). The V gene lost 6 bases and the J gene lost 2 bases, with 11 bases spanning the gap. The CDR3 contains 15 residues. CDR1 MDHEN and CDR2 SYDVKM come from the germline V gene.